Below, 7 T cell receptor beta chains from the same sample are listed, as sequenced in a study of regulatory T cells in long-lasting Graves disease. Time point indicated: persistent/refractory GD, antithyroid drugs over 5 years with positive TRAb. RNA isolated from PBMCs was used to make the TCR library. The authors built TCR beta libraries using iRepertoire HTBI primers and Arm-PCR of CDR3 regions. TCRdb used MiXCR to reprocess the multiplex PCR reads, holding one entry per CDR3 protein. The profile shows 400,000 to 500,000 distinct CDR3 sequences, approximately 23% of them singletons. The source material was peripheral blood mononuclear cells (PBMCs), sampled when the disease was refractory, from a patient treated with antithyroid drugs. The receptors originated from a female donor with Graves disease.

This clonotype occurred many times. The CDR3 nucleotides read TGTGCCATCAGTCCCGGGCCAGGGGAGACCCAGTACTTC. It specifies CAISPGPGETQYF. The chain combines TRBV10-3 with TRBJ2-5; D might be TRBD1 (5 bases). Germline CDR1 reads ENHRY; CDR2 reads SYGVKD. CDR3 size: 13 residues. Trimming removed 5 bases from V and 5 bases from J, with 12 bases in between.

This clonotype appeared many times. A much larger clone lies a single base off, so this may be a read error. V and J are TRBV2 and TRBJ2-2, with D perhaps TRBD2 (5 bases). The CDR3 totals 16 residues. Per the germline V gene, CDR1 is SNHLY and CDR2 is FYNNEI. The CDR3 loop is CASIGKDPANTGELLF. The CDR3 DNA reads TGTGCCAGCATTGGGAAGGACCCCGCGAACACCGGGGAGCTGCTTTTT.

The chain links TRBV30 to TRBJ1-1; D gene unclear. Germline V gives CDR1 GTSNPN, CDR2 SVGIG (reference sequence). V lost 1 base to trimming and J lost 1 base, with 4 bases between them. The CDR3 length is 12 residues. The DNA of the CDR3 is TGTGCCTGGAGTGGGTCGAACACTGAAGCTTTCTTT. Translation: CAWSGSNTEAFF.

V is TRBV4-3 and J is TRBJ2-2; 9 nucleotides line up with TRBD1. V was clipped by 4 bases and J by 4 bases; unmatched bases: 4. Per germline, CDR1 LGHNA and CDR2 YSLEER. The CDR3 totals 15 residues. In DNA, the CDR3 is TGCGCCAGCAGCCTACAGGGGGCAGTCACCGGGGAGCTGTTTTTT. Its protein product is CASSLQGAVTGELFF.

This clonotype has ten or more counts. V usage is TRBV12-3 or TRBV12-4 and J usage is TRBJ2-7; 7 positions agree with TRBD1. Germline trimming cut 6 bases from V and 6 bases from J; bases unmatched to any gene: 5. The CDR3 totals 12 residues. The CDR3 reads CASSPRQGEQYF. Written as DNA, the CDR3 is TGTGCCAGCAGCCCACGACAGGGCGAGCAGTACTTC.

This clonotype has only a few counts. The rearrangement links TRBV4-1 to TRBJ1-2; D not certain. The CDR3 length is 14 residues. The V gene lost 1 base and the J gene lost 7 bases, with 13 bases spanning the gap. Germline lookup yields CDR1 MGHRA and CDR2 YSYEKL. As DNA, the CDR3 is TGCGCCAGCAGCCAAGTGCCGGCGCTCGGTGGCTACACCTTC. This gives the protein CASSQVPALGGYTF.

The rearrangement uses TRBV14 and TRBJ1-6; 7 bases fit TRBD1. CDR1 and CDR2 (germline): SGHDN, FVKESK. The V gene end was trimmed by 0 bases and the J gene end by 9 bases; junction bases not matched to a gene: 8. This CDR3 has 16 amino acids. CDR3 coding DNA: TGTGCCAGCAGCCAAGATTCGACAGGGCTCGGTTCACCCCTCCACTTT. The encoded protein is CASSQDSTGLGSPLHF.